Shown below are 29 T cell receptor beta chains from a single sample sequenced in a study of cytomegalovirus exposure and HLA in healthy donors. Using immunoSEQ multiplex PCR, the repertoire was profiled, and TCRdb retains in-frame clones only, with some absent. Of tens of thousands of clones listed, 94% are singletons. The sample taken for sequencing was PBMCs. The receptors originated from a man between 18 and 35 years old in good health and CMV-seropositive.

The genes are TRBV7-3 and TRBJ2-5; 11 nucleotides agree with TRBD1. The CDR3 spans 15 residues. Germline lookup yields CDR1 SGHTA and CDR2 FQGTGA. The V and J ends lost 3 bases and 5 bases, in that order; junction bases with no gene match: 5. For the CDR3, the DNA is TGTGCCAGCAGCTTCTCCCGGGACAGGGGGGAGACCCAGTACTTC. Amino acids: CASSFSRDRGETQYF.

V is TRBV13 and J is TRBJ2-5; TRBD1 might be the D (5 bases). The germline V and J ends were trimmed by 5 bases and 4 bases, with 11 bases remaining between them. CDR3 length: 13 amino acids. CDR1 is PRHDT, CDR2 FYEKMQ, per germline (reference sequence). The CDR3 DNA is TGTGCCAGCAGCCTGGGTCAGGGAGAGACCCAGTACTTC. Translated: CASSLGQGETQYF.

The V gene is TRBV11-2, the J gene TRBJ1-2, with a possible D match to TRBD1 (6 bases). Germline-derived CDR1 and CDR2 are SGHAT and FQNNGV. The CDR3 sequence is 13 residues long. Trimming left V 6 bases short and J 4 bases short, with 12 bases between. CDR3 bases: TGTGCCAGCAGGGGAAACAGGGTCTATGGCTACACCTTC. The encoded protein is CASRGNRVYGYTF.

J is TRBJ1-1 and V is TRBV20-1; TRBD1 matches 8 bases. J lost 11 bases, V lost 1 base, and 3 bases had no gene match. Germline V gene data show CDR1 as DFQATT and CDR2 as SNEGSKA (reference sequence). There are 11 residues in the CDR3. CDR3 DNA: TGCAGTGCTAGAGGACAGGGGATGGCTTTCTTT. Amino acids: CSARGQGMAFF.

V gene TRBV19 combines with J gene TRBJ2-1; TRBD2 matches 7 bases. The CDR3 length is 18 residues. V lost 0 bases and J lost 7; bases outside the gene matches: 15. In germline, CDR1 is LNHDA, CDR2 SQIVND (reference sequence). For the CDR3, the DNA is TGTGCCAGTAGTATAGATCCCTGGGGGGGAAAGCCGTGGAATGAGCAGTTCTTC. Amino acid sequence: CASSIDPWGGKPWNEQFF. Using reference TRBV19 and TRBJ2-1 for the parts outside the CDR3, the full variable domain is DGGITQSPKYLFRKEGQNVTLSCEQNLNHDAMYWYRQDPGQGLRLIYYSQIVNDFQKGDIAEGYSVSREKKESFPLTVTSAQKNPTAFYLCASSIDPWGGKPWNEQFFGPGTRLTVL.

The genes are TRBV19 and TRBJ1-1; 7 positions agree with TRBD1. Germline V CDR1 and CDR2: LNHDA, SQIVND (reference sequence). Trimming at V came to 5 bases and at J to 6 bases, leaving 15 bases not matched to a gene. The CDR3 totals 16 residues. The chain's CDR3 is CASSEGGGWVWAEAFF. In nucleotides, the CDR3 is TGTGCCAGTAGTGAAGGGGGCGGGTGGGTATGGGCTGAAGCTTTCTTT.

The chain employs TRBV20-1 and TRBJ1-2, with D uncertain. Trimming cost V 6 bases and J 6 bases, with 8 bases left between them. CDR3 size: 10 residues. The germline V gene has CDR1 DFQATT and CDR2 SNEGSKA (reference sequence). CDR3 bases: TGCAGTGCCTATGATAATGGCTACACCTTC. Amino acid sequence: CSAYDNGYTF.

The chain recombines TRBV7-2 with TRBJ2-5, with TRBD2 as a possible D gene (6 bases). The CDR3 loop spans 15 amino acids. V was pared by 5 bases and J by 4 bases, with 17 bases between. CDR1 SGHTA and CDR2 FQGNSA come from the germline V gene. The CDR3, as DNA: TGTGCCAGCAGCGCTATCCGCGGGATAGGAGAGACCCAGTACTTC. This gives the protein CASSAIRGIGETQYF.

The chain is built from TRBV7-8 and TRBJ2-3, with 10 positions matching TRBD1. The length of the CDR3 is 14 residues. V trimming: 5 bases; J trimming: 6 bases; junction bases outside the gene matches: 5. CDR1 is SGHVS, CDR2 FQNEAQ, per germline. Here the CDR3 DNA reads TGTGCCAGCAGCCTGACAGGGGGCGAGGATACGCAGTATTTT. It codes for CASSLTGGEDTQYF.

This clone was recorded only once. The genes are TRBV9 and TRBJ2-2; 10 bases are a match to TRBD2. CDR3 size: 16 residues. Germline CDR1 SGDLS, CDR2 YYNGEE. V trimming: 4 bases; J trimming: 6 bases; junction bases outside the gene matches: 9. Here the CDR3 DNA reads TGTGCCAGCAGCTTACTAGCGGGAATATCAGCCGGGGAGCTGTTTTTT. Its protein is CASSLLAGISAGELFF.

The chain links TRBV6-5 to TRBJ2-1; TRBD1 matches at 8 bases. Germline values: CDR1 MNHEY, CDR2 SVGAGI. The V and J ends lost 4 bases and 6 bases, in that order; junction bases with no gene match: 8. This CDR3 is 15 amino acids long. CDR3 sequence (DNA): TGTGCCAGCAGTTCCTTTACGACAGGGGCCAATGAGCAGTTCTTC. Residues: CASSSFTTGANEQFF.

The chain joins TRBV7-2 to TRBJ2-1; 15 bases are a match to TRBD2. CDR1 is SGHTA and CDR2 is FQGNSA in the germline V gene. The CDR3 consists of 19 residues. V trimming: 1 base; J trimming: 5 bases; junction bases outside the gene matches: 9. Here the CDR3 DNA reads TGTGCCAGCAGCTTAGGGCCGGGACTAGCGGGAGGCCACCACAATGAGCAGTTCTTC. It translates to CASSLGPGLAGGHHNEQFF.

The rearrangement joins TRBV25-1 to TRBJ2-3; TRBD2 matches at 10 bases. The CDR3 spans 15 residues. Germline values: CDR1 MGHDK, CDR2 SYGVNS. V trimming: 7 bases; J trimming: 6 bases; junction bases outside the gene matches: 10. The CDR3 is CASNSEVSGRDTQYF. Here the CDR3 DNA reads TGTGCCAGCAACTCTGAGGTTAGCGGGAGGGATACGCAGTATTTT.

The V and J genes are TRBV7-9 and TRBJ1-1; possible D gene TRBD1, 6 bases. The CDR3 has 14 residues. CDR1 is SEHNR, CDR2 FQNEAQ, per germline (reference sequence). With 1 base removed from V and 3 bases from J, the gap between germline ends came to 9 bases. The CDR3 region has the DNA TGTGCCAGCAGCTTAGGGACAGCGGACACTGAAGCTTTCTTT. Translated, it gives CASSLGTADTEAFF.

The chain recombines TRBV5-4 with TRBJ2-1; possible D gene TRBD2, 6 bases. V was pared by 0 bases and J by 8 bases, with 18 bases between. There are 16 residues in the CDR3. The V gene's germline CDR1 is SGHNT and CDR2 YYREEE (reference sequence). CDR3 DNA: TGTGCCAGCAGCTTGGGAGGGCAGGGAGGCGTTGATGAGCAGTTCTTC. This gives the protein CASSLGGQGGVDEQFF.

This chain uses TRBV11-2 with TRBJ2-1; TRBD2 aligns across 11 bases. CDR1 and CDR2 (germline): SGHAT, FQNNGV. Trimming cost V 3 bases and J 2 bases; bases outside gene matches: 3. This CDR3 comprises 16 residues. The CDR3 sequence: CASSFSGRAAYNEQFF. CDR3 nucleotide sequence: TGTGCCAGCAGCTTTAGCGGGAGGGCCGCCTACAATGAGCAGTTCTTC.

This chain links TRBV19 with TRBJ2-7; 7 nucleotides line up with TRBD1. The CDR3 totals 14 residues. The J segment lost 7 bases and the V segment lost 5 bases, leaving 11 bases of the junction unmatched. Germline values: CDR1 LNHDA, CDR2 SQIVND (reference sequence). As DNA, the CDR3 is TGTGCCAGTAGTTTTACACAGGGGTTGGGGGAGCAGTACTTC. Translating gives CASSFTQGLGEQYF.

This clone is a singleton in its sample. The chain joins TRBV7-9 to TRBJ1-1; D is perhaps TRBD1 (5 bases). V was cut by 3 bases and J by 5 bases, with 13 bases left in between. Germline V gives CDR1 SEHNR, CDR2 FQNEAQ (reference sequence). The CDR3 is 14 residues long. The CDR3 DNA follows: TGTGCCAGCAGCTTGGGGACTTACTTAACTGAAGCTTTCTTT. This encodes CASSLGTYLTEAFF.

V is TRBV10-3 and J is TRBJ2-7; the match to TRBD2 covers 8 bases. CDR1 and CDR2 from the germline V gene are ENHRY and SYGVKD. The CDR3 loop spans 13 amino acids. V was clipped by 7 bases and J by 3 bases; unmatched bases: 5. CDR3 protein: CAITPSGSYEQYF. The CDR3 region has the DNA TGTGCCATCACTCCCAGCGGGAGCTACGAGCAGTACTTC.

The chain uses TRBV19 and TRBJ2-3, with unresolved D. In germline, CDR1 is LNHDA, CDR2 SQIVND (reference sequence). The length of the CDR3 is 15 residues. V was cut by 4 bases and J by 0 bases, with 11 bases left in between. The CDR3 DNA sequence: TGTGCCAGTAGTAGGTTGAGTTCTAGCACAGATACGCAGTATTTT. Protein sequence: CASSRLSSSTDTQYF.

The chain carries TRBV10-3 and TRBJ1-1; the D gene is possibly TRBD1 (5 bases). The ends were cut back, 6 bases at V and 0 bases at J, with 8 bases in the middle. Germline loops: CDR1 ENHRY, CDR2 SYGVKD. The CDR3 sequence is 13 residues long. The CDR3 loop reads CAISLTVNTEAFF. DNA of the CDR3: TGTGCCATCAGCTTGACAGTGAACACTGAAGCTTTCTTT.

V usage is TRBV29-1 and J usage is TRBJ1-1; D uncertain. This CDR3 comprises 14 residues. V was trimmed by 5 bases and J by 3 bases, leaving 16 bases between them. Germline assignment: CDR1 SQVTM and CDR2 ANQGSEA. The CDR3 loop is CSVRVGSPDTEAFF. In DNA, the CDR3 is TGCAGCGTTCGGGTGGGGAGTCCGGACACTGAAGCTTTCTTT.

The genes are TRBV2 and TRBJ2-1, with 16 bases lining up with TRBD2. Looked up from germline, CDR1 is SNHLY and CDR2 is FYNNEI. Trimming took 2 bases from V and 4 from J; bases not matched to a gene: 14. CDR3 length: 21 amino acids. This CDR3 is CASSERVRGTSGRVIYNEQFF. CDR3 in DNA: TGTGCCAGCAGTGAAAGGGTACGGGGGACTAGCGGGAGGGTTATTTACAATGAGCAGTTCTTC.

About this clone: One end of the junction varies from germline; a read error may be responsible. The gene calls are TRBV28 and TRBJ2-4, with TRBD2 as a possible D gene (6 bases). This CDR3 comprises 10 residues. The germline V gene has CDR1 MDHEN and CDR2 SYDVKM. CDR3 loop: CTSGQNIQYF. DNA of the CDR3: TGTACCAGCGGGCAAAACATTCAGTACTTC.

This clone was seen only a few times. The CDR3 reads CASSSNRAWGHEQYF. CDR3 nucleotides: TGTGCCAGCAGCAGTAACAGGGCGTGGGGCCACGAGCAGTACTTC. The gene calls are TRBV11-1 and TRBJ2-7; perhaps TRBD1 as D (6 bases). CDR1 and CDR2 (germline): SGHAT, FQDESV (reference sequence). Trimming left V 5 bases short and J 5 bases short, with 19 bases between. The CDR3 covers 15 residues. The full variable domain, rest sourced from reference TRBV11-1 and TRBJ2-7, is EAEVAQSPRYKITEKSQAVAFWCDPISGHATLYWYRQILGQGPELLVQFQDESVVDDSQLPKDRFSAERLKGVDSTLKIQPAELGDSAMYLCASSSNRAWGHEQYFGPGTRLTVT.

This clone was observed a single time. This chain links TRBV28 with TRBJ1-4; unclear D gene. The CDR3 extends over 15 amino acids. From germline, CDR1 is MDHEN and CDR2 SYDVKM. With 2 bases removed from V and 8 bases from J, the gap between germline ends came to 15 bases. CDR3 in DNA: TGTGCCAGCAGTTTACCCCGGGGAAGATACGAAAAACTGTTTTTT. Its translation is CASSLPRGRYEKLFF.

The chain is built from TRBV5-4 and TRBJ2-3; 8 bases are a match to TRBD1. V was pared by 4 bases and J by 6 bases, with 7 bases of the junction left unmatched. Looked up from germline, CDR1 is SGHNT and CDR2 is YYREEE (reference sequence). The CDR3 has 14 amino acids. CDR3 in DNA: TGTGCCAGCAGCCAGAGACAGGGGTCGGATACGCAGTATTTT. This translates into CASSQRQGSDTQYF.

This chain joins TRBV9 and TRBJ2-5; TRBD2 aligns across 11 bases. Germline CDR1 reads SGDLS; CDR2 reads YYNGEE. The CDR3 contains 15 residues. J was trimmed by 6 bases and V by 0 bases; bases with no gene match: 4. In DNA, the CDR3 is TGTGCCAGCAGCGTAGCAACTAGCGGGAGTCAGACCCAGTACTTC. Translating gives CASSVATSGSQTQYF.

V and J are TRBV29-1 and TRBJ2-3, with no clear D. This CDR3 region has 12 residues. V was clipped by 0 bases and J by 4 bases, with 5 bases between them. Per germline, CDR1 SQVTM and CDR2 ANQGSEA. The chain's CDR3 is CSVEDLADTQYF. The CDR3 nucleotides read TGCAGCGTTGAAGATCTTGCAGATACGCAGTATTTT.